The clone carrying this T cell receptor beta chain has only a few counts. Its antigen is currently unknown. This sample was included in a study of OX40 agonist ivuxolimab in advanced cancers. On the study more broadly: With ivuxolimab, an agonistic anti-OX40 (CD134) antibody, patients were treated.

CDR1 is MRHNA, CDR2 SNTAGT, per germline. This CDR3 has 15 amino acids. Between the trimmed V and J ends, which lost 9 bases and 5 bases, there was a span of 22 bases. Baseline, cycle 4 day 1, and cycle 7 day 1 were the blood sampling points. Assay used: immunoSEQ multiplex PCR; TCRdb lists only in-frame clones, some missing. Among approximately 60,000 clones listed, about 81% were seen once. General study points: Doses of 0.1 to 3.0 mg/kg were accompanied by clonal expansion of CD4+ and CD8+ blood T cells by week 6. CD8+ T cells (on average) carried more expanded clones than CD4+ T cells.

J is TRBJ1-2 and V is TRBV6-4; no clear D. The material was CD4+ or CD8+ T cells sorted from blood, obtained in a trial of the OX40 agonist ivuxolimab. The sequence came from an adult with an advanced solid tumor such as melanoma, head and neck, liver or kidney cancer. The CDR3 is CARHRSKRNAYGYTF. The CDR3 DNA follows: TGTGCCAGACACCGCTCAAAACGGAACGCATATGGCTACACCTTC.